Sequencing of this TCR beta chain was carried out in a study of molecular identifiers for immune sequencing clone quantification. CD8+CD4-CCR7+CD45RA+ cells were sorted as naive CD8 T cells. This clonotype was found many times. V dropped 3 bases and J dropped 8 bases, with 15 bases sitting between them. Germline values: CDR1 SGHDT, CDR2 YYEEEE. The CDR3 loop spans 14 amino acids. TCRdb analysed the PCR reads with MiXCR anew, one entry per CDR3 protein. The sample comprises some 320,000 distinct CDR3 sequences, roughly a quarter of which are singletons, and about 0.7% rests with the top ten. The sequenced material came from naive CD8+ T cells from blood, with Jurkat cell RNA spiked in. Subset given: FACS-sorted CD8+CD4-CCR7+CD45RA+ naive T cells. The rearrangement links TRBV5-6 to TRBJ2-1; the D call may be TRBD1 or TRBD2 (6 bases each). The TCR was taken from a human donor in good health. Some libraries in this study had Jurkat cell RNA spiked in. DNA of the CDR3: TGTGCCAGCAGCTGGGGGGCAGGGTTGTATGAGCAGTTCTTC. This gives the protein CASSWGAGLYEQFF.